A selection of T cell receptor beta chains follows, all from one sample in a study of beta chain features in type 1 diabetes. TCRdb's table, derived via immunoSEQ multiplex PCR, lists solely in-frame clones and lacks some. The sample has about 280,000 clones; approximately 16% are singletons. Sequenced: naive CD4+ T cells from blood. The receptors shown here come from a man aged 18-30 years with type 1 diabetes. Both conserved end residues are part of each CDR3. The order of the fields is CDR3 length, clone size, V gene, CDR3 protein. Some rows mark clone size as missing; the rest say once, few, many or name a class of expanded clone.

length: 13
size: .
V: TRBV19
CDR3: CASGTGENTEAFF

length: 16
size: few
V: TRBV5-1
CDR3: CASSFGSGRAADTQYF

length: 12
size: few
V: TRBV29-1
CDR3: CSVQGQYIKAFF

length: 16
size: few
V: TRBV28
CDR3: CASSFRISGRRDTQYF

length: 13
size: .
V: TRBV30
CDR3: CAWSLKGNQPQHF

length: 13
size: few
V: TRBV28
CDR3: CASSPGQGGGYTF

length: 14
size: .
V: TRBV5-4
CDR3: CASSLGTTEETQYF

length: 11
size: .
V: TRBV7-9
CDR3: CASSPLNIQYF

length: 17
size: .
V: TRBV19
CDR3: CASSLRTSGTHAYEQYF

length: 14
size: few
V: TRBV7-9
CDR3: CASSQTTGVTEAFF

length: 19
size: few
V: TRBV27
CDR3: CASSLFPPSGTSGANVLTF

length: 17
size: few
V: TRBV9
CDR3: CASSVGTSGGFTDTQYF

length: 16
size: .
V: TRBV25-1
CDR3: CASSDTSGRALREQFF

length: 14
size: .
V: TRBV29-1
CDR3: CSVQPGQGRYEQYF

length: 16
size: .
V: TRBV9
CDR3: CASSGGTSAGTDTQYF

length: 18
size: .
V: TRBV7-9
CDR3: CASSAGLAGRVIPYEQYF

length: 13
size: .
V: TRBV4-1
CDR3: CASSPVTGLEQYF

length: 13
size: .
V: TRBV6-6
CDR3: CASRWGVGNTIYF

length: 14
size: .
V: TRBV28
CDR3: CASSRLAGGSEQFF

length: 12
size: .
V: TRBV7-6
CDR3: CASSTGTGRAFF

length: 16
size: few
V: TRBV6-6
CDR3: CASSVGAGRGYNEQFF

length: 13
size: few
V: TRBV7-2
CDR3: CASSSTPAGEQFF

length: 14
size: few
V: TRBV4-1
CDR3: CASSHSPRGTEAFF

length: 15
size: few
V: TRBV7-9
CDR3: CASSLSLGRQETQYF

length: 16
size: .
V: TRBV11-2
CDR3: CASSLGLAGDTGELFF

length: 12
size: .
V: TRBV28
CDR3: CASSSPGGAQYF

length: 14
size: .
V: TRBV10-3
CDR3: CAISRRQGQETQYF

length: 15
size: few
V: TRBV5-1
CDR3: CASSLRGGGTDTQYF

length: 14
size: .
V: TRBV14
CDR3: CASSFTTGNEKLFF

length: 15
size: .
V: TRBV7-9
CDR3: CASSLGEWNTGELFF

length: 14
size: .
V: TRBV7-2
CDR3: CASSSGTANTEAFF

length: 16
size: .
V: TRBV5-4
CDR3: CASSLDPAGAGETQYF

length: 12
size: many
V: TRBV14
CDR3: CASSQNWNIQYF

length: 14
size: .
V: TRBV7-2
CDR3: CASTPQGANTEAFF

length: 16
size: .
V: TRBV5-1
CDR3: CASSPRPPGQGETQYF

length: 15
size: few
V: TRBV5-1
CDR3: CASSFGKGAGNEQFF

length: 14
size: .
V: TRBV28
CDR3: CASSRRLAAYEQYF

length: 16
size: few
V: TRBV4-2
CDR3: CASSPDPDRGPTEAFF

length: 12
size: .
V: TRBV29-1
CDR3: CSVSATVYEQYF

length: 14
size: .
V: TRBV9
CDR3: CASSVDAAEETQYF

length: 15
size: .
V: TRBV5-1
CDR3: CASRELTGPLGALHF

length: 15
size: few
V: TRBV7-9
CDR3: CASSLSAGGTYEQYF

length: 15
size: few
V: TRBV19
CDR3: CASRLRAGSTDTQYF

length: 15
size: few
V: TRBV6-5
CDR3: CASSPLAANTGELFF

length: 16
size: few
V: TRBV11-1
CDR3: CASSQGQGGRDYGYTF

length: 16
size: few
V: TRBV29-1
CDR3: CSVVRQGGGVNTEAFF

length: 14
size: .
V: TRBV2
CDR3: CAGRTGDVITTQYF